This record looks at one T cell receptor (beta chain) sequence and its context. This sample was taken from a study of T cells after yellow fever vaccination. The CDR3 runs to 14 residues. Germline V gene sequence: CDR1 SGHKS, CDR2 YYEKEE (reference sequence). V was pared by 4 bases and J by 2 bases, with 5 bases of the junction left unmatched. TCRdb passed the 5' RACE reads through MiXCR, listing each CDR3 protein once. The table lists about 330,000 distinct CDR3 sequences, about 6.6% of them singletons. The chain links TRBV5-5 to TRBJ1-1; TRBD1 aligns across 7 bases. The sample was PBMCs, taken roughly 46 days after the first yellow fever vaccination. This receptor was taken from a man younger than 30 who received the YFV17D yellow fever vaccine. The CDR3 DNA is TGTGCCAGCAGCAAGGACAGGTTTAACACTGAAGCTTTCTTT. Protein product: CASSKDRFNTEAFF.